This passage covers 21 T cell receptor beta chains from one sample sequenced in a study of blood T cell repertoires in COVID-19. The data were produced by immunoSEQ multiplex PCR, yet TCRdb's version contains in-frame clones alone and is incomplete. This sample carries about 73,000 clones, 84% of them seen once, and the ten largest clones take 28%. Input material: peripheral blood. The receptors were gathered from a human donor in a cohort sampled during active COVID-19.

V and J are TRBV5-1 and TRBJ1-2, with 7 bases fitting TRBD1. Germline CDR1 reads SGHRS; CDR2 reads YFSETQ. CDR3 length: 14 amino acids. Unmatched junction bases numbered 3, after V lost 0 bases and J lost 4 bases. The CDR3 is CASSLGTGVYGYTF. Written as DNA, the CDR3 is TGCGCCAGCAGCTTGGGGACAGGAGTCTATGGCTACACCTTC.

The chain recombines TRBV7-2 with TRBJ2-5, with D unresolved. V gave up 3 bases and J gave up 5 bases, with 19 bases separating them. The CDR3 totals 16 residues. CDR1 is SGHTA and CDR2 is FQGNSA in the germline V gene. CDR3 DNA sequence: TGTGCCAGCAGCTTGCGGAGCGACCCGGCCCGGGAGACCCAGTACTTC. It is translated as CASSLRSDPARETQYF.

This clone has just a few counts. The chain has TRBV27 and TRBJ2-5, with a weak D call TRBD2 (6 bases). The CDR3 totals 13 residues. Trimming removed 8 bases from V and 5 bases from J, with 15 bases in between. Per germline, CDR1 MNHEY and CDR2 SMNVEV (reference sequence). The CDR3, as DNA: TGTGCCAGCCGTCGAAGGGCGGGGGAGACCCAGTACTTC. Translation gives CASRRRAGETQYF.

The CDR3 DNA reads TGTGCCAGCAGCTTACGCTACGAGCAGTACTTC. Its protein is CASSLRYEQYF. The gene calls are TRBV11-2 and TRBJ2-7; D is unresolved. The V end lost 2 bases, the J end lost 3 bases, and 2 bases lay between the germline ends. The CDR3 length is 11 residues. Looked up from germline, CDR1 is SGHAT and CDR2 is FQNNGV.

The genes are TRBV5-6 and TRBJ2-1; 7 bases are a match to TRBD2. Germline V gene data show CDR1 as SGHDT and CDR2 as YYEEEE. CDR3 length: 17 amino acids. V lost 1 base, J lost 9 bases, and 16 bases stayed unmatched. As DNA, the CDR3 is TGTGCCAGCAGCTTGTTTCTCCGGGGGGACGGGGGAGGTGAGCAGTTCTTC. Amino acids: CASSLFLRGDGGGEQFF.

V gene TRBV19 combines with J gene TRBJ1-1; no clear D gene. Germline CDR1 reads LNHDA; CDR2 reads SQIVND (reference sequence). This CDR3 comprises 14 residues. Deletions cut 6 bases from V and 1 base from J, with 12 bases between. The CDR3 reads CASSRERGNTEAFF. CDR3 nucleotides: TGTGCCAGTAGCCGGGAAAGAGGGAACACTGAAGCTTTCTTT.

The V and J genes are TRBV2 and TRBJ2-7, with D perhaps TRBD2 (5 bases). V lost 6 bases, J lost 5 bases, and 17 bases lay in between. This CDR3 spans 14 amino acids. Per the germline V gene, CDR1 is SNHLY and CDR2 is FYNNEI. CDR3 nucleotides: TGTGCCAGCAGAACTCCTGGAACTAGTCACGAGCAGTACTTC. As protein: CASRTPGTSHEQYF.

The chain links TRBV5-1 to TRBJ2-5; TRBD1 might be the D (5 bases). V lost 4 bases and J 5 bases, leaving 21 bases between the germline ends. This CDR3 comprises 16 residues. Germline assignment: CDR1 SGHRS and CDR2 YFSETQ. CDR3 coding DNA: TGCGCCAGCAGCCCCCCTTTGTTAGGGGTAGGGGAGACCCAGTACTTC. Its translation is CASSPPLLGVGETQYF. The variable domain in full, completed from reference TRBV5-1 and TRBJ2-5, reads KAGVTQTPRYLIKTRGQQVTLSCSPISGHRSVSWYQQTPGQGLQFLFEYFSETQRNKGNFPGRFSGRQFSNSRSEMNVSTLELGDSALYLCASSPPLLGVGETQYFGPGTRLLVL.

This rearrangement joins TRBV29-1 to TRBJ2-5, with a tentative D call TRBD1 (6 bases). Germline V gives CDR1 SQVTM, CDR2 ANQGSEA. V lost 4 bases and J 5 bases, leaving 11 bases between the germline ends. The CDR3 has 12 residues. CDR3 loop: CSVGTVRETQYF. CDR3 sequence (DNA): TGCAGCGTTGGGACAGTTCGGGAGACCCAGTACTTC.

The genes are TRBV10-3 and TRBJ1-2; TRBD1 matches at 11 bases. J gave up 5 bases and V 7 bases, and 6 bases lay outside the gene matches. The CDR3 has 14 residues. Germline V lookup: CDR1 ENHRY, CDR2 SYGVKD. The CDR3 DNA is TGTGCCATCATGAACGGACAGGGGGCATATGGCTACACCTTC. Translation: CAIMNGQGAYGYTF.

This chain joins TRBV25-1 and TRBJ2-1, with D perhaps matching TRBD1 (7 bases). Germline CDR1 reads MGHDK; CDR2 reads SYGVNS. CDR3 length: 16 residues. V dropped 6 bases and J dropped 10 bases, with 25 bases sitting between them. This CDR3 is CASRASPGTVGGEQFF. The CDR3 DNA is TGTGCCAGCAGGGCCTCCCCCGGGACAGTTGGGGGGGAGCAGTTCTTC.

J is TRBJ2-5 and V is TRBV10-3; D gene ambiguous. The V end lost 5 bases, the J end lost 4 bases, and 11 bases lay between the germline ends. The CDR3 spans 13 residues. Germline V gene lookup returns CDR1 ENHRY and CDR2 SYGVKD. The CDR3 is CAISTSGVETQYF. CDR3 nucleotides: TGTGCCATCAGTACGTCCGGAGTAGAGACCCAGTACTTC.

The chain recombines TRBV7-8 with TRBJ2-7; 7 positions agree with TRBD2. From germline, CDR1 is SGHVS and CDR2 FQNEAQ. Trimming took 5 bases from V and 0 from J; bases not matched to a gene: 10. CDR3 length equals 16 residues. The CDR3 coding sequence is TGTGCCAGCAGCCTCTCTCGGCGGGGGAGCTCCTACGAGCAGTACTTC. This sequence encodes CASSLSRRGSSYEQYF.

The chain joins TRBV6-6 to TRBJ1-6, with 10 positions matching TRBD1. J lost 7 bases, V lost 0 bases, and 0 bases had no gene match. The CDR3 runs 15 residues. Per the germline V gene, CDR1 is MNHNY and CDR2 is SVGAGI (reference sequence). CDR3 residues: CASSYSGQGNSPLHF. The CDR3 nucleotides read TGTGCCAGCAGTTACTCGGGACAGGGGAATTCACCCCTCCACTTT.

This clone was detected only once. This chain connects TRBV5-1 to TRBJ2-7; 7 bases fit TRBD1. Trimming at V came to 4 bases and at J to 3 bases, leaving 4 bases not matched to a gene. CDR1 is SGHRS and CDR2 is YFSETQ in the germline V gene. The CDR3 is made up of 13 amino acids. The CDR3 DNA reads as TGCGCCAGCAGCACTGGGACAGACTACGAGCAGTACTTC. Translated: CASSTGTDYEQYF.

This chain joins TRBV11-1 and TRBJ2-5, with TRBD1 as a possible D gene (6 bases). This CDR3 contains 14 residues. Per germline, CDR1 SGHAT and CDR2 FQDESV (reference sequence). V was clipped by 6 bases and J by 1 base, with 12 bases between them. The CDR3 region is CASRRGGSQETQYF. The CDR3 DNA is TGTGCCAGCAGACGAGGGGGAAGCCAAGAGACCCAGTACTTC.

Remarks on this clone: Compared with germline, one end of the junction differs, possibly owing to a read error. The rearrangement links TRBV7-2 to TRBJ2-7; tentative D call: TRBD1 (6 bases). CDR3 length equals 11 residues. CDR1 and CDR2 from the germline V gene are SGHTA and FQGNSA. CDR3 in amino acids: CASSYGTHLSF. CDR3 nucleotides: TGTGCCAGCAGCTACGGGACACACCTTTCCTTC.

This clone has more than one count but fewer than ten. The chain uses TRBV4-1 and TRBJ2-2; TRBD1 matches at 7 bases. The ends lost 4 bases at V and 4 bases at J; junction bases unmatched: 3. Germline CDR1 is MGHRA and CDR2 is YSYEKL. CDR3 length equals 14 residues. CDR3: CASSRGQITGELFF. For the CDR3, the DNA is TGCGCCAGCAGCCGGGGACAGATCACCGGGGAGCTGTTTTTT.

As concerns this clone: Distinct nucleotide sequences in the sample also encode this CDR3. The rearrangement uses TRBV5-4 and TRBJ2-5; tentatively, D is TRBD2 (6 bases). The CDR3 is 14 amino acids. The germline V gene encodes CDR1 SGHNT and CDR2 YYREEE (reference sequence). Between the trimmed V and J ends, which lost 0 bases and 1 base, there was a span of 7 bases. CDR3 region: CASSLAGVQETQYF. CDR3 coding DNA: TGTGCCAGCAGCTTGGCGGGGGTCCAAGAGACCCAGTACTTC. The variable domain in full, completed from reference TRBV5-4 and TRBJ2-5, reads ETGVTQSPTHLIKTRGQQVTLRCSSQSGHNTVSWYQQALGQGPQFIFQYYREEENGRGNFPPRFSGLQFPNYSSELNVNALELDDSALYLCASSLAGVQETQYFGPGTRLLVL.

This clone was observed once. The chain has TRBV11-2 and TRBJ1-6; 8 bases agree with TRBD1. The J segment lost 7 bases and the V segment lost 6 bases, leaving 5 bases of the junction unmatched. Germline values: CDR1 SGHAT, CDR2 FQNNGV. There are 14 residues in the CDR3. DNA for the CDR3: TGTGCCAGCAGGGCGACAGGGGAGAATTCACCCCTCCACTTT. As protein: CASRATGENSPLHF.

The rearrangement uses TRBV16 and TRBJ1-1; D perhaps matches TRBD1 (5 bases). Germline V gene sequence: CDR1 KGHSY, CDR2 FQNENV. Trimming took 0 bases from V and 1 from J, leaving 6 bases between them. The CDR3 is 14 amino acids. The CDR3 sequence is CASSQSGGNTEAFF. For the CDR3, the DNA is TGTGCCAGCAGCCAATCGGGGGGGAACACTGAAGCTTTCTTT.